This is a list of T cell receptor beta chains from one sample in a study of shared T cell receptors in the human thymus. Repertoires were generated with immunoSEQ multiplex PCR, while TCRdb's copy carries only in-frame clones and drops some. Found here are approximately 400,000 clones, 95% of them singletons; the top ten hold 0.015% to 0.02%. Sequencing was carried out using thymocytes. These receptors were collected from a human donor. Both conserved end residues are part of each CDR3. The D gene is left open where the match is weak. Clone size, where shown, is once, few, many, or a class for clones that have expanded.

d_call j_call clone_size v_call cdr3_aa cdr3_nt
TRBD2 TRBJ2-6 . TRBV4-3 CASSHRRGTGRANVLTF TGCGCCAGCAGCCATAGGCGGGGGACGGGTAGGGCCAACGTCCTGACTTTC
. TRBJ2-1 . TRBV7-9 CASSFSGGYNEQFF TGTGCCAGCAGCTTTTCTGGAGGGTACAATGAGCAGTTCTTC
. TRBJ2-2 . TRBV10-3 CAISVTSGELFF TGTGCCATCAGTGTCACTTCCGGGGAGCTGTTTTTT
TRBD2 TRBJ2-2 . TRBV5-8 CASSAGQGTSGRPCTGELFF TGTGCCAGCAGCGCTGGACAGGGGACTAGCGGGAGGCCGTGTACCGGGGAGCTGTTTTTT
. TRBJ1-5 . TRBV18 CASSPHSDQPQHF TGTGCCAGCTCACCCCATAGTGATCAGCCCCAGCATTTT
. TRBJ2-1 . TRBV27 CASSGRNGTYNEQFF TGTGCCAGCAGTGGTAGAAACGGGACCTACAATGAGCAGTTCTTC
. TRBJ2-3 . TRBV19 CASSPTVGSTDTQYF TGTGCCAGTAGTCCGACAGTAGGAAGCACAGATACGCAGTATTTT
. TRBJ1-4 . TRBV6-5 CASSHLKRHEKLFF TGTGCCAGCAGCCACCTCAAGAGGCACGAAAAACTGTTTTTT
. TRBJ2-7 . TRBV28 CASSRLHRLLSYEQYF TGTGCCAGCAGTCGACTCCATCGGCTACTCTCCTACGAGCAGTACTTC
TRBD2 TRBJ2-7 once TRBV28 CASSSGTSGSVYEQYF TGTGCCAGCAGTTCCGGGACTAGCGGGAGTGTCTACGAGCAGTACTTC
. TRBJ2-7 . TRBV21-1 CASSKTGTRVTYEQYF TGTGCCAGCAGCAAAACCGGGACTAGGGTGACCTACGAGCAGTACTTC
. TRBJ1-3 . TRBV6-4 CASSDSKVVRNRSGNTIYF TGTGCCAGCAGTGACTCGAAGGTTGTCCGGAACCGGTCTGGAAACACCATATATTTT
. TRBJ1-3 . TRBV14 CASSQGKGKSGNTIYF TGTGCCAGCAGCCAAGGGAAAGGGAAGTCGGGAAACACCATATATTTT